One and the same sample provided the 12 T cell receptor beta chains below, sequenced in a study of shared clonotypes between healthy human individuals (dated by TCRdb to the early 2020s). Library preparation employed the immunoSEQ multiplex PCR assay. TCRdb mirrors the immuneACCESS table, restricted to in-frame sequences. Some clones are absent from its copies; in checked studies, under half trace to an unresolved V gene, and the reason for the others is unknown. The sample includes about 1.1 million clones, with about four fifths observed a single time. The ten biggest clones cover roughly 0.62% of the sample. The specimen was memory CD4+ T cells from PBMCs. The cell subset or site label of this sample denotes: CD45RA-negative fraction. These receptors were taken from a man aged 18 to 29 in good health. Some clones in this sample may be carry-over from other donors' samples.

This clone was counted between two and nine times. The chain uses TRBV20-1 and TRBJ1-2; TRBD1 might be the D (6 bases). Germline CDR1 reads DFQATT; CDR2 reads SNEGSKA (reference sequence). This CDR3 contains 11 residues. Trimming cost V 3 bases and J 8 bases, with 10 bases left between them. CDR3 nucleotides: TGCAGTGCTAGCGACAGGTTAGGCTACACCTTC. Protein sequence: CSASDRLGYTF.

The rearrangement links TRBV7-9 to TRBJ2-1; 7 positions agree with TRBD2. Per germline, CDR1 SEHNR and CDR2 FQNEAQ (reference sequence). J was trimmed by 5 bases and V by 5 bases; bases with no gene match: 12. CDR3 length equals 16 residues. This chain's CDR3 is CASSRSSGTADNEQFF. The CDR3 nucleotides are TGTGCCAGCAGCAGGTCTAGCGGTACCGCGGACAATGAGCAGTTCTTC.

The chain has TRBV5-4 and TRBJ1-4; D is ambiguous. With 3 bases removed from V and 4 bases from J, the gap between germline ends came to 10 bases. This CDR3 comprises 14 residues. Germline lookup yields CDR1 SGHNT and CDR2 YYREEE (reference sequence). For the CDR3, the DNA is TGTGCCAGCAGCTCCGGGCCCATTAATGAAAAACTGTTTTTT. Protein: CASSSGPINEKLFF.

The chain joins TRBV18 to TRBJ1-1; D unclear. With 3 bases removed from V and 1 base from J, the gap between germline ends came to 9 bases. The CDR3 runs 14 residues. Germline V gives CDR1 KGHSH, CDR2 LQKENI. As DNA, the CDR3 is TGTGCCAGCTCACCTCGCGACAAGAACACTGAAGCTTTCTTT. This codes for CASSPRDKNTEAFF.

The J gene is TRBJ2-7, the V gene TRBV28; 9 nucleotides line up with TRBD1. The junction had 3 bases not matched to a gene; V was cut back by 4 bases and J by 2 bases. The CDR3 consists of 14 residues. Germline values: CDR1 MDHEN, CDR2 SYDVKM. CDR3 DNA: TGTGCCAGCAGTTCCTGGACAGGGGCCTACGAGCAGTACTTC. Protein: CASSSWTGAYEQYF.

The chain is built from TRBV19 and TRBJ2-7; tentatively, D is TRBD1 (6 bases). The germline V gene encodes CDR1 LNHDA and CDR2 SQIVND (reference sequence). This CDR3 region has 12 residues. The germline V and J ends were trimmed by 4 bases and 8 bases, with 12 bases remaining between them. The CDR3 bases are TGTGCCAGTAGTACCTTACAGGGTCAGCAGTACTTC. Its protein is CASSTLQGQQYF. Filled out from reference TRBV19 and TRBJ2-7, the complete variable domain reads DGGITQSPKYLFRKEGQNVTLSCEQNLNHDAMYWYRQDPGQGLRLIYYSQIVNDFQKGDIAEGYSVSREKKESFPLTVTSAQKNPTAFYLCASSTLQGQQYFGPGTRLTVT.

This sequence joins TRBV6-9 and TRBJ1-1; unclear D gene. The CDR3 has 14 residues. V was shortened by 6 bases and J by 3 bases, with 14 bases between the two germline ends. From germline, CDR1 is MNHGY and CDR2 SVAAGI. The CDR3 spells CASSYALVYTEAFF. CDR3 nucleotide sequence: TGTGCCAGCAGCTATGCCTTGGTGTACACTGAAGCTTTCTTT.

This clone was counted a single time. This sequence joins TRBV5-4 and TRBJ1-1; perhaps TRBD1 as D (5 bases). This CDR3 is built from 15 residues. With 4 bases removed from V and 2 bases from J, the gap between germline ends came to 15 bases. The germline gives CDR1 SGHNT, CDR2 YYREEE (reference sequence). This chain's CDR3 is CASSNRRGGNTEAFF. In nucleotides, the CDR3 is TGTGCCAGCAGCAACCGACGGGGGGGAAACACTGAAGCTTTCTTT.

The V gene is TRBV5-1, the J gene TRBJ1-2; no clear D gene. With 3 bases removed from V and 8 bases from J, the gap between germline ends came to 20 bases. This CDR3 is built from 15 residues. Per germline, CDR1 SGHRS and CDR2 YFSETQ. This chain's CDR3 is CASSSVGGTLGGYTF. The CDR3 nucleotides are TGCGCCAGCAGCTCTGTGGGCGGAACCCTCGGAGGCTACACCTTC.

CDR3 residues: CASSGFTSTDTQYF. The CDR3 DNA reads TGCGCCAGCAGTGGATTCACTAGCACAGATACGCAGTATTTT. The rearrangement uses TRBV10-1 and TRBJ2-3; D is undetermined. The CDR3 loop spans 14 amino acids. Trimming removed 4 bases from V and 0 bases from J, with 8 bases in between. Looked up from germline, CDR1 is WNHNN and CDR2 is SYGVQD (reference sequence).

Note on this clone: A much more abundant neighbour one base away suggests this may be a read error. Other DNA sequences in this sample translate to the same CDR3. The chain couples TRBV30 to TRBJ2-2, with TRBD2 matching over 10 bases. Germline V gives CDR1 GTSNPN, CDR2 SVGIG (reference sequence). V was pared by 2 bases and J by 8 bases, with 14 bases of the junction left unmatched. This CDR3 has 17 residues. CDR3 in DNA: TGTGCCTGGAGTAGGACTGCATTGGGACTAGCGACTGGGGAGCTGTTTTTT. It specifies CAWSRTALGLATGELFF.

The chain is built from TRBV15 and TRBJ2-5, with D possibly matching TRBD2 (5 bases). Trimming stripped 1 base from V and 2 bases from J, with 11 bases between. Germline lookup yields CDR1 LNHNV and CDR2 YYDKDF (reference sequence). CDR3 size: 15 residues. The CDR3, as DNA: TGTGCCACCAGCAGAGGCCCGGGAACTCAAGAGACCCAGTACTTC. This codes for CATSRGPGTQETQYF.